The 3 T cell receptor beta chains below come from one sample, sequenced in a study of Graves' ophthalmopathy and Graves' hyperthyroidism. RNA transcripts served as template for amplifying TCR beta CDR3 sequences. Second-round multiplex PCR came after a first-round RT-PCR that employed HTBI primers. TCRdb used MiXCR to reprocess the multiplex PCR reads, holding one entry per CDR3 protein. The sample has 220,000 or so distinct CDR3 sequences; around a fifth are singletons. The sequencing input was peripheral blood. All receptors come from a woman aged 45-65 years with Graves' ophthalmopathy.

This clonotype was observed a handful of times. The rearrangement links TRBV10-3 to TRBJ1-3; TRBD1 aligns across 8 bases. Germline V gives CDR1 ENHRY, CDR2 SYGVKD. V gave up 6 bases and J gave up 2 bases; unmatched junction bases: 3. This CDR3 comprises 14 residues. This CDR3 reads CAIRETGAGNTIYF. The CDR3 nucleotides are TGTGCCATCAGAGAGACAGGGGCTGGAAACACCATATATTTT.

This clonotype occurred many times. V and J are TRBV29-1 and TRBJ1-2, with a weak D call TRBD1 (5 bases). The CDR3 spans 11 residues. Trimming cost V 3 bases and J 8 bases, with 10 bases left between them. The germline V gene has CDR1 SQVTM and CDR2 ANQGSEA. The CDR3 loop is CSVDQGIGYTF. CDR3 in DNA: TGCAGCGTTGACCAGGGAATCGGCTACACCTTC.

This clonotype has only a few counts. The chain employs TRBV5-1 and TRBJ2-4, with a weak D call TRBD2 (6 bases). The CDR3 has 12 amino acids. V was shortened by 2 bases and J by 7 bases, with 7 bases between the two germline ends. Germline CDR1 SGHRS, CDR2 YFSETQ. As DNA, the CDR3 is TGCGCCAGCAGCTTCCGGGGGAACATTCAGTACTTC. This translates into CASSFRGNIQYF.